Shown below are 15 T cell receptor beta chains from a single sample sequenced in a study of T cell changes during pregnancy in multiple sclerosis. Clones were read by immunoSEQ multiplex PCR, and TCRdb kept only the in-frame ones, dropping some. The repertoire holds about 120,000 clones, with over 85% as singletons. The sequences come from peripheral blood, collected before pregnancy. The receptors were sampled from a female donor with multiple sclerosis, enrolled in a pregnancy study.

The chain combines TRBV6-5 with TRBJ1-2; 7 bases align to TRBD1. The CDR3 length is 16 residues. After removal of 1 base from V and 4 bases from J, the junction contained 9 bases not matched to a gene. Germline loops: CDR1 MNHEY, CDR2 SVGAGI. CDR3 DNA: TGTGCCAGCAGTTACTACGACGGGACAGCTCTCTATGGCTACACCTTC. It encodes CASSYYDGTALYGYTF.

This chain uses TRBV5-1 with TRBJ1-1; D uncertain. CDR1 and CDR2 (germline): SGHRS, YFSETQ. This CDR3 is built from 13 residues. V was cut by 1 base and J by 0 bases, with 4 bases left in between. The CDR3: CASSLSVNTEAFF. The CDR3 DNA is TGCGCCAGCAGCTTGTCTGTGAACACTGAAGCTTTCTTT.

The chain joins TRBV18 to TRBJ2-5; TRBD1 agrees at 9 bases. This CDR3 is built from 14 residues. Germline V gene lookup returns CDR1 KGHSH and CDR2 LQKENI. V shed 6 bases and J 5 bases; nucleotides not matched to a gene: 7. The chain's CDR3 is CASSTAGTGETQYF. The CDR3 bases are TGTGCCAGCTCGACAGCCGGGACAGGGGAGACCCAGTACTTC.

This chain joins TRBV11-2 and TRBJ2-1; D may be TRBD1 (6 bases). Germline V gene lookup returns CDR1 SGHAT and CDR2 FQNNGV. The germline V and J ends were trimmed by 5 bases and 4 bases, with 15 bases remaining between them. The CDR3 covers 15 residues. CDR3 coding DNA: TGTGCCAGCAGCATTCGACAGGCCGGGTACAATGAGCAGTTCTTC. It is translated as CASSIRQAGYNEQFF.

The rearrangement joins TRBV5-1 to TRBJ2-2; 7 bases are a match to TRBD1. Germline CDR1 SGHRS, CDR2 YFSETQ. The trim removed 0 bases at V and 1 base at J, leaving 0 bases unmatched. The CDR3 is 15 residues long. The CDR3 reads CASSLGQGNTGELFF. CDR3 bases: TGCGCCAGCAGCTTGGGACAGGGGAACACCGGGGAGCTGTTTTTT.

The chain joins TRBV6-6 to TRBJ2-7, with 7 bases that match TRBD2. This CDR3 is 16 amino acids long. V gave up 0 bases and J gave up 4 bases; unmatched junction bases: 9. Germline loops: CDR1 MNHNY, CDR2 SVGAGI (reference sequence). CDR3 loop: CASSYSGREIVYEQYF. The CDR3 nucleotides are TGTGCCAGCAGTTACTCGGGGAGGGAAATAGTTTACGAGCAGTACTTC.

The genes are TRBV10-3 and TRBJ2-4; D gene uncertain. Between the trimmed V and J ends, which lost 0 bases and 9 bases, there was a span of 15 bases. This CDR3 has 15 amino acids. Per the germline V gene, CDR1 is ENHRY and CDR2 is SYGVKD. CDR3 sequence reads: CAISESGSLNAIQYF. CDR3 nucleotides: TGTGCCATCAGTGAGTCCGGGTCGTTAAATGCCATTCAGTACTTC.

The CDR3 coding sequence is TGTGCCAGCAGTGAAGTACACCACCACACAGATACGCAGTATTTT. Translation: CASSEVHHHTDTQYF. The J gene is TRBJ2-3, the V gene TRBV6-1; D is uncertain. Germline V lookup: CDR1 MNHNS, CDR2 SASEGT. CDR3 length: 15 amino acids. Trimming cost V 1 base and J 2 bases, with 10 bases left between them.

This clone was detected once. The gene calls are TRBV7-9 and TRBJ1-1; weak D call: TRBD1 (5 bases). V dropped 10 bases and J dropped 5 bases, with 23 bases sitting between them. The CDR3 spans 15 residues. Germline CDR1 is SEHNR and CDR2 is FQNEAQ (reference sequence). The CDR3 loop reads CATEGLVGAWTEAFF. In DNA, the CDR3 is TGTGCCACCGAAGGGTTGGTAGGGGCATGGACTGAAGCTTTCTTT. The whole variable domain, filled in from reference TRBV7-9 and TRBJ1-1, reads DTGVSQNPRHKITKRGQNVTFRCDPISEHNRLYWYRQTLGQGPEFLTYFQNEAQLEKSRLLSDRFSAERPKGSFSTLEIQRTEQGDSAMYLCATEGLVGAWTEAFFGQGTRLTVV.

The chain is built from TRBV9 and TRBJ1-5, with TRBD1 matching over 9 bases. The CDR3 totals 15 residues. Unmatched junction bases numbered 18, after V lost 9 bases and J lost 11 bases. Germline V gene data show CDR1 as SGDLS and CDR2 as YYNGEE. The DNA of the CDR3 is TGTGCCACCCCGTCCCATCGACAGGGGGATTCTACCCAGCATTTT. Translation: CATPSHRQGDSTQHF.

The rearrangement joins TRBV7-9 to TRBJ2-7; weak D call: TRBD2 (5 bases). CDR1 and CDR2 (germline): SEHNR, FQNEAQ (reference sequence). The CDR3 consists of 15 residues. V shed 7 bases and J shed 0 bases, with 16 bases lying between them. The CDR3 coding sequence is TGTGCCAGCACCAATGTGGCGGGTAGCTCCTACGAGCAGTACTTC. It codes for CASTNVAGSSYEQYF.

In its sample, this clone was seen a few times. This chain joins TRBV28 and TRBJ2-1, with 12 nucleotides matching TRBD2. With 5 bases clipped from V and 10 bases from J, the junction kept 12 bases outside the gene matches. From germline, CDR1 is MDHEN and CDR2 SYDVKM. The CDR3 is 16 amino acids. In DNA form, the CDR3 reads TGTGCCAGCAGTCCGTGGACTAGCGGGGCCCTTAAAGAGCAGTTCTTC. Translated, it gives CASSPWTSGALKEQFF.

The chain uses TRBV5-4 and TRBJ1-1; D call uncertain. The V end was cut by 1 base, the J end by 1 base, with 5 bases between. The CDR3 totals 13 residues. Germline assignment: CDR1 SGHNT and CDR2 YYREEE (reference sequence). CDR3 loop: CASSLRWNTEAFF. The DNA of the CDR3 is TGTGCCAGCAGCTTGCGGTGGAACACTGAAGCTTTCTTT.

The chain joins TRBV30 to TRBJ2-5; maybe TRBD2 (6 bases). The CDR3 is 14 residues long. V lost 2 bases, J lost 5 bases, and 15 bases lay in between. Germline CDR1 reads GTSNPN; CDR2 reads SVGIG (reference sequence). As DNA, the CDR3 is TGTGCCTGGAGTCAGGGACTTAGCACCGAGACCCAGTACTTC. Protein sequence: CAWSQGLSTETQYF.

The chain is built from TRBV2 and TRBJ2-5; D not resolved. Per the germline V gene, CDR1 is SNHLY and CDR2 is FYNNEI. With 6 bases removed from V and 4 bases from J, the gap between germline ends came to 6 bases. The CDR3 totals 11 residues. The CDR3 region has the DNA TGTGCCAGCAGATGGAGAGAGACCCAGTACTTC. The encoded protein is CASRWRETQYF.